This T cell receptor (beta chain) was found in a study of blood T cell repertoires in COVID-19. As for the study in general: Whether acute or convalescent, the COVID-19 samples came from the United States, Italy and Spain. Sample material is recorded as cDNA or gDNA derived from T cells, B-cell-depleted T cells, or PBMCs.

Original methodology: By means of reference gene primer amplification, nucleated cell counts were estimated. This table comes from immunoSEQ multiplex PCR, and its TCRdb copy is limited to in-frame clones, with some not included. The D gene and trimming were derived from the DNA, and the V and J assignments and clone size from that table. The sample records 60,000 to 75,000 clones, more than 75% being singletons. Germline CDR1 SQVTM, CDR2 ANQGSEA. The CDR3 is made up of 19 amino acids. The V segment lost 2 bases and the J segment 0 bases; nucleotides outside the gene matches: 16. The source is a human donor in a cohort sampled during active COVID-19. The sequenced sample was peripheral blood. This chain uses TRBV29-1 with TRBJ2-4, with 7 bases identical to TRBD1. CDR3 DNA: TGCAGCGTTGAACTTACCCCAGGGGGAGAAACCCTAGCCAAAAACATTCAGTACTTC. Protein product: CSVELTPGGETLAKNIQYF.